A single sample is the source of the 2 T cell receptor beta chains below, sequenced in a study of vaccination and CD4 T cells after COVID-19. Treatment indicated: approximately 11-day PBMC culture with coronavirus spike peptide pools or control peptides (ViraFEST assay). For these TCRs, the target antigens are not known. Cultured CD4+ T-cell DNA underwent Oncomine TCR Beta short-read sequencing. TCRdb itself ran the PCR reads through MiXCR, one entry per CDR3 protein. The sample yields roughly 25,000 distinct CDR3 sequences, around 62% seen once. The sample was CD4+ T cells from blood, cultured in vitro. Receptor source: a human donor who had recovered from COVID-19.

The chain carries TRBV30 and TRBJ2-7, with unresolved D. Germline assignment: CDR1 GTSNPN and CDR2 SVGIG (reference sequence). This CDR3 region has 11 residues. V was cut by 5 bases and J by 1 base, with 6 bases left in between. The CDR3 is CAWQVSYEQYF. CDR3 in DNA: TGTGCCTGGCAGGTATCCTACGAGCAGTACTTC.

This chain connects TRBV20-1 to TRBJ2-3; 12 bases agree with TRBD2. J gave up 5 bases and V 6 bases, and 9 bases lay outside the gene matches. CDR1 DFQATT and CDR2 SNEGSKA come from the germline V gene (reference sequence). CDR3 length: 15 amino acids. CDR3 sequence reads: CSATRTSGVRDTQYF. As DNA, the CDR3 is TGCAGTGCGACCCGGACTAGCGGGGTTCGAGATACGCAGTATTTT.